One and the same sample provided the 9 T cell receptor beta chains below, sequenced in a study of T cells expressing NK-cell markers. TCRdb reworked the 5' RACE reads into one entry per CDR3 protein, no DNA. Its clone listing holds approximately 550,000 distinct CDR3 sequences. Sequenced material: blood T cells: a sorted CD56 or NKG2C T cell subset, CD4+ or CD8+ T cells, or bulk PBMC T cells (not recorded which). The receptors derive from a man between 18 and 35 years old in good health.

V and J are TRBV5-5 and TRBJ2-1; with no DNA, the TCRdb D assignment of TRBD2 cannot be verified. Looked up from germline, CDR1 is SGHKS and CDR2 is YYEKEE (reference sequence). This CDR3 has 18 residues. CDR3 protein: CASSLMRGLAGSYNEQFF.

The rearrangement joins TRBV5-6 to TRBJ2-1; TCRdb designates TRBD2, a call that cannot be tested without DNA. Looked up from germline, CDR1 is SGHDT and CDR2 is YYEEEE. This CDR3 region has 15 residues. The CDR3 spells CASSFFRSGRNEQFF.

The CDR3 spells CASSLTGGKNTEAFF. This chain uses TRBV5-1 with TRBJ1-1; with no DNA, the TCRdb D assignment of TRBD1 cannot be verified. The CDR3 has 15 residues. The V gene's germline CDR1 is SGHRS and CDR2 YFSETQ.

The chain recombines TRBV9 with TRBJ2-3; TCRdb's assignment of TRBD2 cannot be checked, as there is no DNA. Germline CDR1 and CDR2: SGDLS and YYNGEE. This CDR3 is built from 17 residues. CDR3 amino acids: CASTPGTLAGGPDTQYF.

The V and J genes are TRBV29-1 and TRBJ2-3. The CDR3 is 15 amino acids. Germline V gene sequence: CDR1 SQVTM, CDR2 ANQGSEA. CDR3 protein: CSVEGRQGAADTQYF.

V and J are TRBV12-5 and TRBJ2-1. CDR1 and CDR2 (germline): LGHNT, FRNRAP. The CDR3 totals 11 residues. The CDR3 sequence: CASGLAFEQFF.

The CDR3 loop is CASSRTGPANYGYTF. The V call is TRBV5-8, the J call TRBJ1-2; the D call of TRBD1 rests on TCRdb alone, since no DNA is present to check it. Germline CDR1 reads SGHTS; CDR2 reads YDEGEE. The CDR3 has 15 amino acids.

The rearrangement joins TRBV5-1 to TRBJ2-1; the TRBD2 assignment by TCRdb is unverifiable without DNA. CDR1 and CDR2 (germline): SGHRS, YFSETQ. The CDR3 loop spans 11 amino acids. The CDR3 sequence: CASGGGGEQFF.

The CDR3 sequence: CASSQEWYPGNEQFF. The rearrangement joins TRBV4-1 to TRBJ2-1; TCRdb selects TRBD1, and the lack of DNA leaves this call unchecked. CDR1 MGHRA and CDR2 YSYEKL come from the germline V gene. CDR3 length equals 15 residues.